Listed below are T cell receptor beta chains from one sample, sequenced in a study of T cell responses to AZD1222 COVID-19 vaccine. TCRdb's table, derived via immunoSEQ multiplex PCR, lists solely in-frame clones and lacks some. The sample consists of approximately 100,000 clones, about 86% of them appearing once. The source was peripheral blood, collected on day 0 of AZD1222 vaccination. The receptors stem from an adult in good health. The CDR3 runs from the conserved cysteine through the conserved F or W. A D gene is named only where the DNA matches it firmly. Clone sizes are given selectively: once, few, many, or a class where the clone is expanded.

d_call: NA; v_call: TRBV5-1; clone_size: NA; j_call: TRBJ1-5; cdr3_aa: CASSLKGGAQPQHF; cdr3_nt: TGCGCCAGCAGCTTGAAGGGGGGGGCTCAGCCCCAGCATTTT
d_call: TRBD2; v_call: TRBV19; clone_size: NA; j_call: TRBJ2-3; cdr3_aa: CASSTGGRVTDTQYF; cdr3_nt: TGTGCCAGTAGTACGGGTGGGAGGGTTACAGATACGCAGTATTTT
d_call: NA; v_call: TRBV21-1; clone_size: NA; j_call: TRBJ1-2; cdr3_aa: CASSKTANYGYTF; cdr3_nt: TGTGCCAGCAGCAAAACAGCAAACTATGGCTACACCTTC
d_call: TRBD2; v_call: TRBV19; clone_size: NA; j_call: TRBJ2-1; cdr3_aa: CASSRYSGTSGQEQFF; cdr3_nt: TGTGCCAGTAGCCGATATTCCGGGACTAGCGGACAAGAGCAGTTCTTC
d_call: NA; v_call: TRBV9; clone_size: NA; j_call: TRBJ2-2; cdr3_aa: CASSVDEGTGELFF; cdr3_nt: TGTGCCAGCAGCGTAGATGAGGGTACCGGGGAGCTGTTTTTT
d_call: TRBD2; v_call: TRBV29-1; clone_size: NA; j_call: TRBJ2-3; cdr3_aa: CSVDSGRAADTQYF; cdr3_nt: TGCAGCGTTGATTCGGGGAGGGCCGCAGATACGCAGTATTTT
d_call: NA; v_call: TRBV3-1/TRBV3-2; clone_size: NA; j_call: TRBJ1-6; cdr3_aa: CASSQALPVGSYNSPLHF; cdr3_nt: TGTGCCAGCAGCCAGGCCCTCCCGGTGGGCTCCTATAATTCACCCCTCCACTTT
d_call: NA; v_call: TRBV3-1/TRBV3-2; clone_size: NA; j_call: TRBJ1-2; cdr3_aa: CASSQGGGRGGGYTF; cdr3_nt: TGTGCCAGCAGCCAAGGGGGGGGCAGGGGAGGCGGCTACACCTTC
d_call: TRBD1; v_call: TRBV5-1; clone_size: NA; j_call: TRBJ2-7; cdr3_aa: CASSHRQGTSYEQYF; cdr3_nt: TGCGCCAGCAGCCATCGACAGGGGACCTCCTACGAGCAGTACTTC
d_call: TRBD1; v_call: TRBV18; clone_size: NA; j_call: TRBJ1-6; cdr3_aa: CASSPEQGRNSPLHF; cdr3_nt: TGTGCCAGCTCACCGGAACAGGGGCGTAATTCACCCCTCCACTTT
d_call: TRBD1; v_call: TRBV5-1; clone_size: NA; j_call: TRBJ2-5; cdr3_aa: CASSTRQGGETQYF; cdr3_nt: TGCGCCAGCAGCACCCGACAGGGTGGGGAGACCCAGTACTTC
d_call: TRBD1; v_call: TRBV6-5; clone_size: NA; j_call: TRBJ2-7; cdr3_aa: CASSYSGTGGSYEQYF; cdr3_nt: TGTGCCAGCAGTTACTCGGGCACAGGGGGCTCCTACGAGCAGTACTTC
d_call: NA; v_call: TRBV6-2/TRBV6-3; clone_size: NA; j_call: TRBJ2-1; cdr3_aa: CASSRTNEQFF; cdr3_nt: TGTGCCAGCAGCAGGACGAATGAGCAGTTCTTC
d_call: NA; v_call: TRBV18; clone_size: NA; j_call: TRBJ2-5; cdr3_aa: CASSPRQGQETQYF; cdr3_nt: TGTGCCAGCTCACCAAGGCAGGGGCAAGAGACCCAGTACTTC
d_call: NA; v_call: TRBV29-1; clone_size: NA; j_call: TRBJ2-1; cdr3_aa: CSVARSGNEQFF; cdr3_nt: TGCAGCGTTGCTAGATCGGGCAATGAGCAGTTCTTC
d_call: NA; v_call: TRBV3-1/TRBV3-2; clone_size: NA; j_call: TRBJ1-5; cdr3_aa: CASSQDLGQPQHF; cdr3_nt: TGTGCCAGCAGCCAAGATCTCGGTCAGCCCCAGCATTTT
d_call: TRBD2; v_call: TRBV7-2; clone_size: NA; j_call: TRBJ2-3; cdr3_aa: CASSRTSGKADTQYF; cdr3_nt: TGTGCCAGCAGCCGGACTAGCGGGAAGGCAGATACGCAGTATTTT
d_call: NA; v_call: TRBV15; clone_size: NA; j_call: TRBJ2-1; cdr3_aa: CATSRDSGDNEQFF; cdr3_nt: TGTGCCACCAGCAGAGATTCCGGGGACAATGAGCAGTTCTTC
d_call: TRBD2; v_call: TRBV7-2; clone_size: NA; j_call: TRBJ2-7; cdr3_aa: CASSTLAGGPPYEQYF; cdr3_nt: TGTGCCAGCAGCACCTTAGCGGGAGGCCCCCCTTACGAGCAGTACTTC
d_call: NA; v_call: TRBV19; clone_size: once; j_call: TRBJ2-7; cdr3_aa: CASSVGVSYEQYF; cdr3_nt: TGTGCCAGTAGTGTCGGGGTTTCCTACGAGCAGTACTTC
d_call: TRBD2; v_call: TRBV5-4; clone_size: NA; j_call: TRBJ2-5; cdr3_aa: CASSGGYAGGRETQYF; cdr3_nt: TGTGCCAGCAGCGGGGGGTACGCGGGAGGGCGAGAGACCCAGTACTTC
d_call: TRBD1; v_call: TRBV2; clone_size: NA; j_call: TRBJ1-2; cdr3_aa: CASSYHLTGGDGYTF; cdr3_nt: TGTGCCAGCAGTTACCATCTTACAGGGGGCGATGGCTACACCTTC
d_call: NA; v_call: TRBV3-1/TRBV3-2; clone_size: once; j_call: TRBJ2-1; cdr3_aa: CASSGGSSSYNEQFF; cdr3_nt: TGTGCCAGCAGCGGTGGTTCCAGCTCCTACAATGAGCAGTTCTTC
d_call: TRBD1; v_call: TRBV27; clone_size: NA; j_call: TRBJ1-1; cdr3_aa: CASNKQGTDEAFF; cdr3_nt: TGTGCCAGCAACAAACAGGGGACTGACGAAGCTTTCTTT
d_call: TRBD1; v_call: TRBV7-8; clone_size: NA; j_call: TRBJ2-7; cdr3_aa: CASSLRDRTKEQYF; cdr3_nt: TGTGCCAGCAGCTTAAGGGACAGGACTAAAGAGCAGTACTTC
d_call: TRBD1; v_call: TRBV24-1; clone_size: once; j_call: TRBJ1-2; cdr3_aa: CATSETGEYGYTF; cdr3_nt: TGTGCCACCAGCGAGACAGGGGAGTATGGCTACACCTTC
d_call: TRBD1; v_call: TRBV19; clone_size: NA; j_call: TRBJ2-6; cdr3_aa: CASSISFRRGQAGANVLTF; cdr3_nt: TGTGCCAGTAGTATTTCGTTCCGCAGGGGGCAGGCTGGGGCCAACGTCCTGACTTTC
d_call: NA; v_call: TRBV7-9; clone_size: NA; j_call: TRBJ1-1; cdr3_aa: CASSLGGRETLEAFF; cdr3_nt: TGTGCCAGCAGCTTAGGGGGGCGGGAGACTCTTGAAGCTTTCTTT
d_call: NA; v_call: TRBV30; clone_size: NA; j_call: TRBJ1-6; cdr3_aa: CAWSGGFNSPLHF; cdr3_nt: TGTGCCTGGAGTGGTGGGTTTAATTCACCCCTCCACTTT
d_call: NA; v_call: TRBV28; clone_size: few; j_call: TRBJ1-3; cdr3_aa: CASSPTGPSGNTIYF; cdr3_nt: TGTGCCAGCAGTCCGACAGGACCCTCTGGAAACACCATATATTTT
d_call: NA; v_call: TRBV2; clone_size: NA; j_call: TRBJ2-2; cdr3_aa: CASSGTSSLTGELFF; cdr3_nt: TGTGCCAGCAGTGGGACTTCATCCCTGACTGGGGAGCTGTTTTTT
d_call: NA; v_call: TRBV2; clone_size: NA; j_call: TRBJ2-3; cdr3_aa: CASSDGRGGTDTQYF; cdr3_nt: TGTGCCAGCAGTGATGGACGGGGTGGTACAGATACGCAGTATTTT
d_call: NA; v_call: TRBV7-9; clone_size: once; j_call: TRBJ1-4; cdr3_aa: CASSLGHRALSPTNEKLFF; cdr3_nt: TGTGCCAGCAGCTTAGGACACAGAGCTCTCAGTCCAACTAATGAAAAACTGTTTTTT
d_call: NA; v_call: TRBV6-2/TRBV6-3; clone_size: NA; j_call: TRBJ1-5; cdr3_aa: CASSYSKFGGNQPQHF; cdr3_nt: TGTGCCAGCAGTTACTCGAAATTCGGAGGAAATCAGCCCCAGCATTTT
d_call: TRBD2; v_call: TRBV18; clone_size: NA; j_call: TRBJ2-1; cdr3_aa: CASSPAGGPQQFF; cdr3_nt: TGTGCCAGCTCACCGGCGGGAGGGCCCCAGCAGTTCTTC
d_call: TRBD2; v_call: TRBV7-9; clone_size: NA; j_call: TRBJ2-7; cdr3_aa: CASSSRFGGTEDEQYF; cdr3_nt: TGTGCCAGCAGCTCCCGGTTCGGGGGGACCGAGGACGAGCAGTACTTC
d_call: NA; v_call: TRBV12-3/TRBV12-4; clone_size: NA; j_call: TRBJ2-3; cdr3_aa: CASTPVGLDTQYF; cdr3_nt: TGTGCCAGCACCCCTGTAGGGTTGGATACGCAGTATTTT
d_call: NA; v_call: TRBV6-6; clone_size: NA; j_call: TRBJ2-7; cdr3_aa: CASSYLQEAEQYF; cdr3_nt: TGTGCCAGCAGTTACTTACAGGAGGCCGAGCAGTACTTC
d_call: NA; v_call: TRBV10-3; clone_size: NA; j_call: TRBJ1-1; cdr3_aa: CAMGQGMNTEAFF; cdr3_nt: TGTGCCATGGGGCAGGGGATGAACACTGAAGCTTTCTTT
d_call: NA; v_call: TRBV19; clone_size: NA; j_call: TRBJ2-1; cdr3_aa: CASSLINEQFF; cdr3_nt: TGTGCCAGTAGCTTAATCAATGAGCAGTTCTTC
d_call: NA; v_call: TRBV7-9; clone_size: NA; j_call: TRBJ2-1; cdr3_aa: CASDGGGVPRSYNEQFF; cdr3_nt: TGTGCCAGCGACGGGGGAGGCGTGCCCCGCTCCTACAATGAGCAGTTCTTC
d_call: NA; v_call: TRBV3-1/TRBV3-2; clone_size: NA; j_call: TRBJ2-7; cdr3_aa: CASSQAQAYEQYF; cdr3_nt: TGTGCCAGCAGCCAAGCGCAGGCCTACGAGCAGTACTTC
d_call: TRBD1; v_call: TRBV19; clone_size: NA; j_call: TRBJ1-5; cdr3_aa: CASSLGQGYQPQHF; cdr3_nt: TGTGCCAGTAGTTTGGGACAGGGATATCAGCCCCAGCATTTT
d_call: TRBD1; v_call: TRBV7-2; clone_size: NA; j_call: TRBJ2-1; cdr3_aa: CASSLGLTGGSYNEQFF; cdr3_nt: TGTGCCAGCAGCTTGGGTCTAACAGGGGGCTCCTACAATGAGCAGTTCTTC
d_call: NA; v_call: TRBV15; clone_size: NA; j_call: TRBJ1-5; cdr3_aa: CATSRDTSRGHNQPQHF; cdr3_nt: TGTGCCACCAGCAGAGATACTTCCAGGGGCCACAATCAGCCCCAGCATTTT
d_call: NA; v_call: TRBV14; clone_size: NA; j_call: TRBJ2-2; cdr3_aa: CASSQTRLNTGELFF; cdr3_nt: TGTGCCAGCAGCCAAACTAGATTAAACACCGGGGAGCTGTTTTTT
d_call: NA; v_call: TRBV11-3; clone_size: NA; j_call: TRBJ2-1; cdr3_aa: CASSYLDNEQFF; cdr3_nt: TGTGCCAGCAGCTACTTGGACAATGAGCAGTTCTTC
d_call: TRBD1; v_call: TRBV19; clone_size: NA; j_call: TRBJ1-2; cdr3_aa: CASTDRAFGYTF; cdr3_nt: TGTGCCAGTACCGACAGGGCGTTTGGCTACACCTTC
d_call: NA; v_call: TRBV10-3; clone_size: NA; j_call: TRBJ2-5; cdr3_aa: CAISETPEETQYF; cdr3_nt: TGTGCCATCAGTGAGACCCCAGAAGAGACCCAGTACTTC
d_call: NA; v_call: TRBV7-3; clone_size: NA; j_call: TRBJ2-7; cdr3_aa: CASSLQQGSSYEQYF; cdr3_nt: TGTGCCAGCAGCTTACAGCAGGGGAGTTCCTACGAGCAGTACTTC
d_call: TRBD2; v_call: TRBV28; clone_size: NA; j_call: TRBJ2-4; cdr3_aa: CASSALTGGGNIQYF; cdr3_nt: TGTGCCAGCAGTGCGTTAACGGGAGGTGGAAACATTCAGTACTTC